This T cell receptor beta chain was identified during a study of T cells in Graves' hyperthyroidism and ophthalmopathy. Study in general: Peripheral blood was secured at the point of initial diagnosis, before any treatment.

V was clipped by 3 bases and J by 0 bases, with 11 bases between them. The CDR3 length is 15 residues. In this sample, this clonotype turned up many times. The antigen is undetermined. Study observations and caveats: Also found in blood were most expanded thyroid clonotypes above 0.001.

It was RNA transcripts that yielded the amplified TCR beta CDR3 regions. The TCR CDR3 first-round RT-PCR relied on the HTBI primer set. MiXCR, applied by TCRdb to the multiplex PCR reads, yields one record per CDR3 protein. The sample holds fewer than 650,000 distinct CDR3 sequences; roughly 14% are singletons and the top ten take 4% to 5.5%. The sequence came from a woman aged 35 to 49 with Graves' ophthalmopathy. The gene calls are TRBV12-3 or TRBV12-4 and TRBJ1-2; D ambiguous. Sequenced sample: blood. The CDR3 protein is CASSFEDGANYGYTF. CDR3 DNA sequence: TGTGCCAGCAGTTTTGAGGACGGAGCTAACTATGGCTACACCTTC.